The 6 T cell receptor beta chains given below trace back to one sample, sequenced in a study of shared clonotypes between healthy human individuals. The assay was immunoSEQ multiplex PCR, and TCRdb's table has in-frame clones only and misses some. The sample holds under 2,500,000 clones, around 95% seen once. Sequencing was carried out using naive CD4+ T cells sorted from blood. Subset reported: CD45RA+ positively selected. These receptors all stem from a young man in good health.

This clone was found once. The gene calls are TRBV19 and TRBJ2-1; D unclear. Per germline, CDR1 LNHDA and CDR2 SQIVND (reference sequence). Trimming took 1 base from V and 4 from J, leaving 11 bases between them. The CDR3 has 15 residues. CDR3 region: CASSIGLNPYNEQFF. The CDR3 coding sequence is TGTGCCAGTAGTATAGGTCTCAACCCTTACAATGAGCAGTTCTTC.

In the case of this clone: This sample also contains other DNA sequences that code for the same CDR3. The CDR3: CASSLEKGPYEQYF. CDR3 coding DNA: TGTGCCAGCAGCTTAGAAAAGGGACCCTACGAGCAGTACTTC. The J gene is TRBJ2-7, the V gene TRBV7-2; D is perhaps TRBD1 or TRBD2 (5 bases each). The CDR3 runs 14 residues. With 1 base removed from V and 2 bases from J, the gap between germline ends came to 9 bases. Germline CDR1 is SGHTA and CDR2 is FQGNSA.

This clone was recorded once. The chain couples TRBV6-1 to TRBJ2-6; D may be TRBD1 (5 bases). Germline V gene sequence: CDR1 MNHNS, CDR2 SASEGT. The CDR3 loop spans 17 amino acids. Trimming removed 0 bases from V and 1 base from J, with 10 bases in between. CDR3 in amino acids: CASSEAGALSGANVLTF. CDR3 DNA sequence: TGTGCCAGCAGTGAAGCAGGGGCCTTATCTGGGGCCAACGTCCTGACTTTC.

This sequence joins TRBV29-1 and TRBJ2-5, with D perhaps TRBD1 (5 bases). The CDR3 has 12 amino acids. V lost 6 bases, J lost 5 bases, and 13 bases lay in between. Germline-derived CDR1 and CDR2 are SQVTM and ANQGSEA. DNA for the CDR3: TGCAGCGTCCTAAGAGACAGCGAGACCCAGTACTTC. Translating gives CSVLRDSETQYF.

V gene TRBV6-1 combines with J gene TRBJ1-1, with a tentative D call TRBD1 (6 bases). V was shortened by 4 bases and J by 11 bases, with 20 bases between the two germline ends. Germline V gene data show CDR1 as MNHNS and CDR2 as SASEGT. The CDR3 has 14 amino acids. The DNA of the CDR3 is TGTGCCAGCAGTGGTAGACAGGAGACCAGCTTGGCTTTCTTT. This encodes CASSGRQETSLAFF.

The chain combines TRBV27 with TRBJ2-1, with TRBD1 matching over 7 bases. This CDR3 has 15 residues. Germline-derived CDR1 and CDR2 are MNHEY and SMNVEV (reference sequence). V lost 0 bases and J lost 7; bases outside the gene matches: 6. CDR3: CASSLSKGQWNEQFF. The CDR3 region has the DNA TGTGCCAGCAGTTTATCGAAGGGACAGTGGAATGAGCAGTTCTTC.